This T cell receptor (beta chain) was sequenced for a study of control samples from healthy donors and cancer patients. The CDR3 has 13 residues. CDR1 is SNHLY and CDR2 is FYNNEI in the germline V gene. V shed 8 bases and J shed 0 bases, with 11 bases lying between them. The method was immunoSEQ multiplex PCR; TCRdb's version includes in-frame clones alone and lacks a portion of them. The data hold some 110,000 clones, with over 90% observed a single time. The rearrangement uses TRBV2 and TRBJ2-7, with D maybe TRBD2 (5 bases). The source of this sequence is a young man in good health. The material sequenced was blood. The CDR3 nucleotides read TGTGCCAGCCGGAGGTTGGACTCCTACGAGCAGTACTTC. Its translation: CASRRLDSYEQYF.